This section outlines one T cell receptor (beta chain) sequence together with its context. The antigen is not known. These data originate in a study of a mutant IDH1 vaccine in newly diagnosed glioma. Overall study: Vaccines began 4-6 weeks after radiotherapy alone, or with temozolomide cycles.

Time point of the sample: week 11, during vaccination. In every dose of vaccine, 300 ug of mutant IDH1 20-mer peptide was given alongside topical imiquimod. Astrocytomas found in donors were new, WHO grade 3 or 4, IDH1-mutant and ATRX-lost. Germline V lookup: CDR1 MNHEY, CDR2 SMNVEV (reference sequence). The CDR3 has 13 amino acids. V gave up 0 bases and J gave up 4 bases, with 6 bases separating them. Produced via immunoSEQ multiplex PCR; TCRdb's table is partial and in-frame only. The sample comprises about 40,000 clones, 84% of which are singletons, and 2% to 2.5% rests with the top ten. This chain connects TRBV27 to TRBJ1-2; D uncertain. The sample was PBMCs, taken from a glioma patient whose treatment included an IDH1 peptide vaccine. This TCR derives from a man in his forties with glioma. The CDR3, as DNA: TGTGCCAGCAGTTTATCGTGGGCCTATGGCTACACCTTC. Residues: CASSLSWAYGYTF.